One sample yielded the 10 T cell receptor beta chains listed below, sequenced in a study of early T cells in non-severe SARS-CoV-2 infection. TCRdb re-derived calls from the 5' RACE reads in MiXCR, one entry per CDR3 protein. The sample has approximately 77,000 distinct CDR3 sequences, roughly 15% seen once. Sequencing was done on a sample of whole blood. The source is an adult who was a healthcare worker with PCR-confirmed SARS-CoV-2 infection or an uninfected control (not recorded which).

The chain recombines TRBV14 with TRBJ2-7; TRBD2 matches 12 bases. Germline V gene sequence: CDR1 SGHDN, CDR2 FVKESK. The CDR3 is 16 amino acids. Trimming at V came to 4 bases and at J to 0 bases, leaving 4 bases not matched to a gene. The CDR3 is CASSPLAGGASYEQYF. The DNA of the CDR3 is TGTGCCAGCAGCCCTCTAGCGGGAGGGGCCTCCTACGAGCAGTACTTC. Full variable domain (remainder filled in from reference TRBV14 and TRBJ2-7): EAGVTQFPSHSVIEKGQTVTLRCDPISGHDNLYWYRRVMGKEIKFLLHFVKESKQDESGMPNNRFLAERTGGTYSTLKVQPAELEDSGVYFCASSPLAGGASYEQYFGPGTRLTVT.

The rearrangement uses TRBV29-1 and TRBJ1-2, with a possible D match to TRBD1 (5 bases). CDR1 and CDR2 (germline): SQVTM, ANQGSEA. The CDR3 runs to 13 residues. V was cut by 3 bases and J by 4 bases, with 12 bases left in between. This chain's CDR3 is CSVEVREGYGYTF. The CDR3 DNA is TGCAGCGTTGAGGTCAGGGAAGGCTATGGCTACACCTTC.

The chain carries TRBV7-2 and TRBJ2-1, with D possibly matching TRBD2 (6 bases). Germline V lookup: CDR1 SGHTA, CDR2 FQGNSA. The CDR3 sequence is 16 residues long. The ends were cut back, 5 bases at V and 1 base at J, with 15 bases in the middle. The CDR3 DNA is TGTGCCAGCAGCCCCCTCCGGGACTCATCCTACAATGAGCAGTTCTTC. It specifies CASSPLRDSSYNEQFF.

The chain couples TRBV29-1 to TRBJ2-6; D is undetermined. Germline V gives CDR1 SQVTM, CDR2 ANQGSEA. The V and J ends lost 6 bases and 2 bases respectively, with 5 bases between them. The CDR3 covers 12 residues. The CDR3 sequence is CSVETGANVLTF. The CDR3 region has the DNA TGCAGCGTCGAAACTGGGGCCAACGTCCTGACTTTC.

V usage is TRBV5-1 and J usage is TRBJ1-1; D gene ambiguous. Trimming removed 0 bases at V and 11 bases at J, with 8 bases between. Germline V gene lookup returns CDR1 SGHRS and CDR2 YFSETQ. The CDR3 consists of 11 residues. The CDR3: CASSLGAAAFF. CDR3 sequence (DNA): TGCGCCAGCAGCTTGGGGGCTGCTGCTTTCTTT. The full variable domain, in which reference TRBV5-1 and TRBJ1-1 provide the parts outside the CDR3, is KAGVTQTPRYLIKTRGQQVTLSCSPISGHRSVSWYQQTPGQGLQFLFEYFSETQRNKGNFPGRFSGRQFSNSRSEMNVSTLELGDSALYLCASSLGAAAFFGQGTRLTVV.

In this sample, this clonotype turned up a few times. CDR3: CANSTEQYF. In DNA, the CDR3 is TGTGCCAACAGCACCGAGCAGTACTTC. The chain carries TRBV21-1 and TRBJ2-7. TRBV21-1 is termed a pseudogene. The CDR3 length is 9 residues.

This clonotype has just a few counts. The rearrangement uses TRBV7-3 and TRBJ2-2; a weak D match, TRBD1 (5 bases). There are 15 residues in the CDR3. Germline loops: CDR1 SGHTA, CDR2 FQGTGA. Trimming took off 2 bases at V and 7 bases at J, with 14 bases between the two ends. The chain's CDR3 is CASSLLAGKSGELFF. The CDR3, as DNA: TGTGCCAGCAGCTTACTGGCAGGGAAGAGCGGGGAGCTGTTTTTT.

This clonotype was counted only a few times. The genes are TRBV18 and TRBJ2-3; 9 bases line up with TRBD1. CDR3 length: 16 residues. The V gene end was trimmed by 2 bases and the J gene end by 4 bases; junction bases not matched to a gene: 7. Per the germline V gene, CDR1 is KGHSH and CDR2 is LQKENI. The CDR3 is CASSPLGQGGPDTQYF. The CDR3 DNA reads as TGTGCCAGCTCACCATTGGGACAGGGTGGTCCAGATACGCAGTATTTT.

This clonotype was observed a few times. V is TRBV7-8 and J is TRBJ2-2; the match to TRBD2 covers 10 bases. With V trimmed by 6 bases and J by 0 bases, 7 bases remained unmatched. Germline CDR1 is SGHVS and CDR2 is FQNEAQ. CDR3 length equals 17 residues. The CDR3: CASSERLAGANTGELFF. CDR3 bases: TGTGCCAGCAGTGAGAGACTAGCGGGCGCGAACACCGGGGAGCTGTTTTTT.

This clonotype showed up many times. The chain carries TRBV7-2 and TRBJ2-6; the match to TRBD1 covers 8 bases. J lost 1 base, V lost 7 bases, and 9 bases had no gene match. The CDR3 extends over 17 amino acids. Germline CDR1 SGHTA, CDR2 FQGNSA. In DNA, the CDR3 is TGTGCCAGCAACATGGACAGGGCCGTTTCTGGGGCCAACGTCCTGACTTTC. It is translated as CASNMDRAVSGANVLTF.